Listed below are T cell receptor beta chains from one sample, sequenced in a study of shared clonotypes between healthy human individuals. Sequenced by immunoSEQ multiplex PCR; TCRdb stores in-frame clones only, minus some. This table holds about 1.5 million clones, over 95% found once. The source material was naive CD4+ T cells sorted from blood. The receptors come from a man aged 30 to 45 in good health. Each CDR3 is given with its conserved first and last residue. Each record gives: CDR3 protein, CDR3 DNA, D gene, J gene, clone size, V gene. The D gene is left open where the match is weak. Expanded clones are given a class, and other clones once, few, many or no size at all.

CDR3aa: CASSLTGASTDTQYF
CDR3nt: TGTGCCAGCAGCCTGACAGGAGCCAGCACAGATACGCAGTATTTT
d_gene: -
j_gene: TRBJ2-3
abundance: -
v_gene: TRBV6-5

CDR3aa: CASSRLAGEQFF
CDR3nt: TGTGCCAGCAGCCGACTAGCGGGAGAGCAGTTCTTC
d_gene: TRBD2
j_gene: TRBJ2-1
abundance: -
v_gene: TRBV11-1

CDR3aa: CASSLAEVSDEQFF
CDR3nt: TGTGCCAGCAGCTTAGCGGAGGTCTCAGATGAGCAGTTCTTC
d_gene: -
j_gene: TRBJ2-1
abundance: -
v_gene: TRBV11-3

CDR3aa: CASSLTAYSNQPQHF
CDR3nt: TGTGCCAGCAGCTTGACAGCGTATAGCAATCAGCCCCAGCATTTT
d_gene: -
j_gene: TRBJ1-5
abundance: -
v_gene: TRBV5-6

CDR3aa: CASSHQGNTEAFF
CDR3nt: TGTGCCAGCAGCCACCAGGGGAACACTGAAGCTTTCTTT
d_gene: -
j_gene: TRBJ1-1
abundance: -
v_gene: TRBV25-1

CDR3aa: CASSGRLKDTEAFF
CDR3nt: TGCGCCAGCAGCGGGCGTCTGAAGGACACTGAAGCTTTCTTT
d_gene: -
j_gene: TRBJ1-1
abundance: -
v_gene: TRBV5-1

CDR3aa: CATTIFGTAYGYTF
CDR3nt: TGTGCCACCACCATCTTCGGGACAGCTTATGGCTACACCTTC
d_gene: TRBD1
j_gene: TRBJ1-2
abundance: -
v_gene: TRBV2

CDR3aa: CASTERGNEKLFF
CDR3nt: TGTGCCAGCACGGAGCGGGGTAATGAAAAACTGTTTTTT
d_gene: -
j_gene: TRBJ1-4
abundance: -
v_gene: TRBV28

CDR3aa: CASSRGQGVDQETQYF
CDR3nt: TGTGCCAGCAGCCGGGGACAGGGGGTAGACCAAGAGACCCAGTACTTC
d_gene: TRBD1
j_gene: TRBJ2-5
abundance: -
v_gene: TRBV7-6

CDR3aa: CASSLGQNEKLFF
CDR3nt: TGTGCCAGCAGCTTAGGCCAGAATGAAAAACTGTTTTTT
d_gene: -
j_gene: TRBJ1-4
abundance: once
v_gene: TRBV7-2

CDR3aa: CASSPGLAEEQFF
CDR3nt: TGCGCCAGCAGCCCTGGACTAGCGGAGGAGCAGTTCTTC
d_gene: TRBD2
j_gene: TRBJ2-1
abundance: -
v_gene: TRBV5-1

CDR3aa: CASSLIRGPDQPQHF
CDR3nt: TGCGCCAGCAGCCTCATTCGGGGGCCTGATCAGCCCCAGCATTTT
d_gene: -
j_gene: TRBJ1-5
abundance: -
v_gene: TRBV5-1

CDR3aa: CASSPGDVVMRKLFF
CDR3nt: TGTGCCAGCAGCCCGGGGGACGTCGTAATGCGAAAACTGTTTTTT
d_gene: -
j_gene: TRBJ1-4
abundance: -
v_gene: TRBV28

CDR3aa: CASSKLVERSDTQYF
CDR3nt: TGTGCCAGCAGCAAACTAGTGGAAAGATCAGATACGCAGTATTTT
d_gene: -
j_gene: TRBJ2-3
abundance: once
v_gene: TRBV7-2

CDR3aa: CASSWNPGTGETQYF
CDR3nt: TGTGCCAGCAGTTGGAACCCCGGGACGGGAGAGACCCAGTACTTC
d_gene: -
j_gene: TRBJ2-5
abundance: -
v_gene: TRBV27

CDR3aa: CASSPVGLATYNEQFF
CDR3nt: TGTGCCAGCTCACCAGTGGGACTAGCGACCTACAATGAGCAGTTCTTC
d_gene: TRBD2
j_gene: TRBJ2-1
abundance: -
v_gene: TRBV18

CDR3aa: CASSETGAGVGYTF
CDR3nt: TGTGCCAGCAGCGAGACGGGGGCAGGGGTAGGCTACACCTTC
d_gene: -
j_gene: TRBJ1-2
abundance: -
v_gene: TRBV9

CDR3aa: CASSLSRSGRAGDEQFF
CDR3nt: TGTGCCAGCAGCTTATCACGAAGCGGGAGGGCCGGCGATGAGCAGTTCTTC
d_gene: TRBD2
j_gene: TRBJ2-1
abundance: -
v_gene: TRBV28

CDR3aa: CAISKSPGQTDSEQYF
CDR3nt: TGTGCCATCAGTAAATCCCCGGGACAAACGGACTCCGAGCAGTACTTC
d_gene: -
j_gene: TRBJ2-7
abundance: once
v_gene: TRBV10-3

CDR3aa: CASGTSGMPETQYF
CDR3nt: TGTGCCAGCGGGACTAGCGGGATGCCGGAGACCCAGTACTTC
d_gene: TRBD2
j_gene: TRBJ2-5
abundance: -
v_gene: TRBV28

CDR3aa: CASSTRQGGDYSNQPQHF
CDR3nt: TGTGCCAGCAGTACCCGACAGGGAGGTGACTATAGCAATCAGCCCCAGCATTTT
d_gene: TRBD1
j_gene: TRBJ1-5
abundance: -
v_gene: TRBV2

CDR3aa: CASSFSAGVLSTGELFF
CDR3nt: TGTGCCAGCAGTTTTTCCGCGGGGGTTTTGTCCACCGGGGAGCTGTTTTTT
d_gene: TRBD2
j_gene: TRBJ2-2
abundance: -
v_gene: TRBV27

CDR3aa: CASSYLSSNQPQHF
CDR3nt: TGTGCCAGCAGTTATCTCAGTAGCAATCAGCCCCAGCATTTT
d_gene: -
j_gene: TRBJ1-5
abundance: -
v_gene: TRBV6-5

CDR3aa: CASSPIPGTSRAGELFF
CDR3nt: TGTGCCAGCAGCCCCATCCCCGGGACTAGCAGGGCCGGGGAGCTGTTTTTT
d_gene: TRBD2
j_gene: TRBJ2-2
abundance: -
v_gene: TRBV7-9

CDR3aa: CASSLARRALSYNEQFF
CDR3nt: TGTGCCAGCAGCTTAGCTCGGCGGGCACTCTCCTACAATGAGCAGTTCTTC
d_gene: -
j_gene: TRBJ2-1
abundance: -
v_gene: TRBV7-9

CDR3aa: CASSELLDEQYF
CDR3nt: TGTGCCAGCAGTGAATTACTCGACGAGCAGTACTTC
d_gene: -
j_gene: TRBJ2-7
abundance: -
v_gene: TRBV2

CDR3aa: CASSLADREQYF
CDR3nt: TGTGCCAGCAGCTTAGCGGATCGCGAGCAGTACTTC
d_gene: -
j_gene: TRBJ2-7
abundance: -
v_gene: TRBV7-6

CDR3aa: CASSAQGILLYEQYF
CDR3nt: TGTGCCAGCAGCGCACAGGGAATCCTACTTTACGAGCAGTACTTC
d_gene: -
j_gene: TRBJ2-7
abundance: -
v_gene: TRBV11-2

CDR3aa: CASSSKDRGEQYF
CDR3nt: TGCGCCAGCAGCTCAAAAGACAGGGGCGAGCAGTACTTC
d_gene: TRBD1
j_gene: TRBJ2-7
abundance: -
v_gene: TRBV5-1

CDR3aa: CASSLVGGSYNEQFF
CDR3nt: TGTGCCAGCAGCTTAGTAGGCGGGAGTTACAATGAGCAGTTCTTC
d_gene: TRBD2
j_gene: TRBJ2-1
abundance: -
v_gene: TRBV7-2

CDR3aa: CASSKAGLANEQFF
CDR3nt: TGTGCCAGTAGTAAGGCAGGGCTGGCCAATGAGCAGTTCTTC
d_gene: -
j_gene: TRBJ2-1
abundance: -
v_gene: TRBV19

CDR3aa: CASSDRGEQYF
CDR3nt: TGTGCCAGCAGTGACAGGGGAGAACAGTACTTC
d_gene: -
j_gene: TRBJ2-7
abundance: -
v_gene: TRBV25-1

CDR3aa: CASSAGTGGDEQYF
CDR3nt: TGTGCCAGCAGCGCCGGGACAGGGGGCGACGAGCAGTACTTC
d_gene: TRBD1
j_gene: TRBJ2-7
abundance: -
v_gene: TRBV9

CDR3aa: CASSMWVRWEEDTQYF
CDR3nt: TGTGCCAGTAGTATGTGGGTAAGGTGGGAGGAAGATACGCAGTATTTT
d_gene: -
j_gene: TRBJ2-3
abundance: -
v_gene: TRBV19

CDR3aa: CASSFRDQGNEQFF
CDR3nt: TGTGCCAGCAGCTTCCGGGACCAAGGCAATGAGCAGTTCTTC
d_gene: -
j_gene: TRBJ2-1
abundance: -
v_gene: TRBV7-8

CDR3aa: CASSRQSSYEQYF
CDR3nt: TGTGCCAGCAGCCGACAGAGCTCCTACGAGCAGTACTTC
d_gene: -
j_gene: TRBJ2-7
abundance: -
v_gene: TRBV7-9

CDR3aa: CASSGRTGTRLSREQYF
CDR3nt: TGTGCCAGCAGCGGACGTACCGGGACTAGGCTATCTCGCGAGCAGTACTTC
d_gene: TRBD2
j_gene: TRBJ2-7
abundance: -
v_gene: TRBV5-6

CDR3aa: CASSFPLGQGSEQYF
CDR3nt: TGTGCCAGCAGTTTCCCGCTGGGACAGGGGAGCGAGCAGTACTTC
d_gene: TRBD1
j_gene: TRBJ2-7
abundance: -
v_gene: TRBV6-6

CDR3aa: CASSVGVLLDTQYF
CDR3nt: TGCGCCAGCAGCGTCGGTGTTCTGTTGGATACGCAGTATTTT
d_gene: -
j_gene: TRBJ2-3
abundance: -
v_gene: TRBV5-1

CDR3aa: CASSETGFGEKLFF
CDR3nt: TGTGCCAGCAGCGAGACAGGGTTCGGTGAAAAACTGTTTTTT
d_gene: TRBD1
j_gene: TRBJ1-4
abundance: -
v_gene: TRBV7-9

CDR3aa: CASRGARANTGELFF
CDR3nt: TGTGCCAGCAGGGGGGCTAGAGCGAACACCGGGGAGCTGTTTTTT
d_gene: -
j_gene: TRBJ2-2
abundance: -
v_gene: TRBV6-1

CDR3aa: CASSLAGDIQYF
CDR3nt: TGCGCCAGCAGCTTGGCGGGAGACATTCAGTACTTC
d_gene: -
j_gene: TRBJ2-4
abundance: -
v_gene: TRBV5-1

CDR3aa: CASSPGLAGGSAGTQYF
CDR3nt: TGTGCCAGCAGCCCCGGGCTAGCGGGAGGGTCCGCAGGGACCCAGTACTTC
d_gene: TRBD2
j_gene: TRBJ2-5
abundance: -
v_gene: TRBV5-4

CDR3aa: CASSLSYQETQYF
CDR3nt: TGTGCCAGCAGCTTAAGTTACCAAGAGACCCAGTACTTC
d_gene: -
j_gene: TRBJ2-5
abundance: -
v_gene: TRBV11-2

CDR3aa: CASSEEARSTGELFF
CDR3nt: TGTGCCAGCAGTGAAGAAGCTCGCTCGACCGGGGAGCTGTTTTTT
d_gene: -
j_gene: TRBJ2-2
abundance: -
v_gene: TRBV2

CDR3aa: CASSLSPAGSTWGEQFF
CDR3nt: TGTGCCAGCAGCTTAAGTCCTGCGGGAAGCACCTGGGGTGAGCAGTTCTTC
d_gene: -
j_gene: TRBJ2-1
abundance: -
v_gene: TRBV11-2

CDR3aa: CASSQNGRGTGGYEQFF
CDR3nt: TGTGCCAGCAGCCAAAACGGTCGGGGGACAGGGGGCTATGAGCAGTTCTTC
d_gene: TRBD1
j_gene: TRBJ2-1
abundance: -
v_gene: TRBV4-2

CDR3aa: CASSNREGQNEQFF
CDR3nt: TGTGCCAGCAGCAATAGGGAGGGCCAAAATGAGCAGTTCTTC
d_gene: TRBD2
j_gene: TRBJ2-1
abundance: -
v_gene: TRBV2